One and the same sample provided the 31 T cell receptor beta chains below, sequenced in a study of glioma-infiltrating T cells. TCR alpha and beta CDR3 regions were amplified from RNA using iRepertoire nested multiplex PCR. TCRdb reprocessed the multiplex PCR reads via MiXCR and lists one record per CDR3 protein. The sample consists of fewer than 250,000 distinct CDR3 sequences, more than 25% of them appearing once. The sample comprised glioma tissue, nonneoplastic brain tissue, or PBMCs (not recorded which). The receptors shown here come from a human donor with low-grade glioma or glioblastoma, undergoing nonglioma brain surgery, or in good health (not recorded which).

The sample holds many counts of this clonotype. The V and J genes are TRBV20-1 and TRBJ2-7; tentative D call: TRBD1 (6 bases). This CDR3 comprises 14 residues. Germline values: CDR1 DFQATT, CDR2 SNEGSKA (reference sequence). V lost 3 bases and J lost 0, with 12 bases in between. CDR3 nucleotides: TGCAGTGCTAGCCAAGCGGACAGCTCCTACGAGCAGTACTTC. Protein sequence: CSASQADSSYEQYF.

This clonotype was seen ten or more times. This rearrangement joins TRBV20-1 to TRBJ2-7; TRBD1 matches 9 bases. With 4 bases clipped from V and 6 bases from J, the junction kept 10 bases outside the gene matches. The CDR3 is 14 residues long. Germline CDR1 DFQATT, CDR2 SNEGSKA (reference sequence). CDR3 in DNA: TGCAGTGCTACCAGGACAGGGGCGGGTGGCGAGCAGTACTTC. Protein product: CSATRTGAGGEQYF.

This clonotype was recorded many times. The rearrangement joins TRBV5-4 to TRBJ2-3, with 10 bases aligning to TRBD2. The junction had 2 bases not matched to a gene; V was cut back by 4 bases and J by 6 bases. CDR1 and CDR2 from the germline V gene are SGHNT and YYREEE (reference sequence). The CDR3 has 13 residues. CDR3 sequence: CASSPSGSDTQYF. The CDR3 DNA reads as TGTGCCAGCAGCCCTAGCGGGAGCGATACGCAGTATTTT.

There are many counts of this clonotype. The chain recombines TRBV7-9 with TRBJ2-1; D perhaps matches TRBD2 (6 bases). The germline V and J ends were trimmed by 3 bases and 10 bases, with 13 bases remaining between them. CDR1 is SEHNR, CDR2 FQNEAQ, per germline (reference sequence). The CDR3 length is 13 residues. In DNA, the CDR3 is TGTGCCAGCAGCTTGGAGGGCAGTAGCGAGCAGTTCTTC. Its translation: CASSLEGSSEQFF. Full variable domain (rest looked up from reference TRBV7-9 and TRBJ2-1): DTGVSQNPRHKITKRGQNVTFRCDPISEHNRLYWYRQTLGQGPEFLTYFQNEAQLEKSRLLSDRFSAERPKGSFSTLEIQRTEQGDSAMYLCASSLEGSSEQFFGPGTRLTVL.

Notes on this clonotype: One end of the junction does not line up with germline, which may come from a read error. This CDR3 reads CSSSPISDTQYF. DNA of the CDR3: TGTTCCAGCAGCCCGATCTCCGATACGCAGTATTTT. The chain combines TRBV25-1 with TRBJ2-3; D is undetermined. CDR1 is MGHDK and CDR2 is SYGVNS in the germline V gene. The CDR3 is 12 amino acids.

Note on this clonotype: A clone one base away is much larger, so this may be a read error. V gene TRBV29-1 combines with J gene TRBJ2-5; D unclear. The DNA end is more similar to TRBJ2-7, so the J call may be wrong. The CDR3 runs to 13 residues. The V gene's germline CDR1 is SQVTM and CDR2 ANQGSEA. This CDR3 reads CSVEAGSGYEQYF. The CDR3 DNA follows: TGCAGCGTTGAAGCCGGTAGTGGGTACGAGCAGTACTTC.

This clonotype was recorded many times. A junction end diverges from the germline sequence, so it may reflect a read error. The chain joins TRBV27 to TRBJ2-1; D call uncertain. The CDR3 contains 14 residues. The V gene's germline CDR1 is MNHEY and CDR2 SMNVEV (reference sequence). CDR3 loop: CASRERSSYNEQFF. The CDR3, as DNA: TGTGCTAGCAGAGAGAGGAGCTCCTACAATGAGCAGTTCTTC.

In this sample, this clonotype turned up many times. The rearrangement uses TRBV5-1 and TRBJ2-1; D is possibly TRBD2 (5 bases). The CDR3 is 15 amino acids. The germline V gene has CDR1 SGHRS and CDR2 YFSETQ. V was clipped by 0 bases and J by 9 bases, with 16 bases between them. CDR3 in DNA: TGCGCCAGCAGCTTGGTGGACTCGGGGATCGGTGAGCAGTTCTTC. Translating gives CASSLVDSGIGEQFF.

The chain carries TRBV29-1 and TRBJ2-3; no reliable D call. V lost 7 bases and J lost 2, with 7 bases in between. The CDR3 spans 11 residues. CDR1 and CDR2 from the germline V gene are SQVTM and ANQGSEA. The CDR3 is CSGEHTDTQYF. The DNA for the CDR3 is TGCAGCGGGGAACACACAGATACGCAGTATTTT.

This clonotype showed up many times. This chain uses TRBV27 with TRBJ2-7; D is undetermined. This CDR3 has 14 residues. The V end lost 4 bases, the J end lost 2 bases, and 12 bases lay between the germline ends. Germline CDR1 and CDR2: MNHEY and SMNVEV (reference sequence). The CDR3 loop reads CASSSALTPYEQYF. The CDR3 DNA is TGTGCCAGCAGTTCGGCGCTGACTCCCTACGAGCAGTACTTC.

In its sample, this clonotype was seen many times. The rearrangement links TRBV6-2 or TRBV6-3 to TRBJ2-7; TRBD1 or TRBD2 may be the D gene (5 bases each). The CDR3 loop spans 12 amino acids. Trimming cost V 8 bases and J 3 bases, with 11 bases left between them. Germline V gene sequence: CDR1 MNHEY, CDR2 SVGEGT. The CDR3 bases are TGTGCCAGCCGGGGCGGATTCTACGAGCAGTACTTC. Its translation is CASRGGFYEQYF.

This clonotype was seen once. A read error is possible here, since a much larger clone lies one base away. This chain links TRBV5-4 with TRBJ1-1; no firm D call. Trimming took off 0 bases at V and 0 bases at J, with 6 bases between the two ends. This CDR3 comprises 14 residues. In germline, CDR1 is SGHNT, CDR2 YYREEE (reference sequence). Here the CDR3 reads CASSLEKLNTEAFF. CDR3 sequence (DNA): TGTGCCAGCAGCTTGGAGAAATTGAACACTGAAGCTTTCTTT.

Concerning this clonotype itself: An end of the junction does not agree with germline; a read error may underlie this. This chain links TRBV3-1 with TRBJ2-3, with D unresolved. There are 13 residues in the CDR3. From germline, CDR1 is LGHDT and CDR2 YNNKEL (reference sequence). CDR3 nucleotide sequence: TGTGCCAGCAGACAAGAAGCCTCAGATACGCAGTATTTT. Protein: CASRQEASDTQYF.

This clonotype was counted at least ten times. This chain connects TRBV12-3 or TRBV12-4 to TRBJ1-1, with a weak D call TRBD1 (5 bases). Trimming pared 7 bases from V and 5 bases from J, leaving 8 bases between. The CDR3 loop spans 11 amino acids. CDR3 nucleotide sequence: TGTGCCAGCACTCAGGGAACTGAAGCTTTCTTT. Translation gives CASTQGTEAFF.

This clonotype showed up many times. In nucleotides, the CDR3 is TGTGCCAGTAGTATGGCGGGCGTCGCCTATGGCTACACCTTC. Amino acid sequence: CASSMAGVAYGYTF. The gene calls are TRBV19 and TRBJ1-2; D not certain. V dropped 3 bases and J dropped 4 bases, with 12 bases sitting between them. The CDR3 spans 14 residues. The V gene's germline CDR1 is LNHDA and CDR2 SQIVND (reference sequence).

This clonotype has ten or more counts. The V call is TRBV20-1, the J call TRBJ2-5; D might be TRBD1 or TRBD2, each matching 5 bases. V was clipped by 3 bases and J by 2 bases, with 10 bases between them. Germline-derived CDR1 and CDR2 are DFQATT and SNEGSKA (reference sequence). The CDR3 sequence is 13 residues long. The CDR3 nucleotides read TGCAGTGCTAGTGGGGGACCACAAGAGACCCAGTACTTC. Protein sequence: CSASGGPQETQYF.

This clonotype was counted many times. The gene calls are TRBV20-1 and TRBJ1-3; D possibly corresponds to TRBD1 (5 bases). The germline V gene encodes CDR1 DFQATT and CDR2 SNEGSKA (reference sequence). Trimming took off 0 bases at V and 4 bases at J, with 16 bases between the two ends. The CDR3 is 16 amino acids. CDR3 sequence reads: CSARDPQGLGGNTIYF. In nucleotides, the CDR3 is TGCAGTGCTAGAGATCCCCAGGGATTAGGCGGAAACACCATATATTTT.

The chain uses TRBV9 and TRBJ2-1; 14 nucleotides line up with TRBD2. The V and J ends lost 2 bases and 8 bases, in that order; junction bases with no gene match: 6. Germline loops: CDR1 SGDLS, CDR2 YYNGEE. The CDR3 runs 16 residues. The chain's CDR3 is CASSVGTSGRVYEQFF. The CDR3 nucleotides read TGTGCCAGCAGCGTCGGGACTAGCGGGAGAGTTTATGAGCAGTTCTTC.

In this sample, this clonotype turned up many times. V usage is TRBV7-6 and J usage is TRBJ1-4; D may be TRBD1 (5 bases). Germline V CDR1 and CDR2: SGHVS, FNYEAQ. CDR3 length: 14 amino acids. Between the trimmed V and J ends, which lost 5 bases and 4 bases, there was a span of 11 bases. In DNA form, the CDR3 reads TGTGCCAGCAGCGAGGCAGGGATTAATGAAAAACTGTTTTTT. Translating it yields CASSEAGINEKLFF.

This clonotype was observed many times. The J gene is TRBJ2-3, the V gene TRBV2, with 10 bases aligning to TRBD2. The CDR3 extends over 15 amino acids. The V and J ends lost 6 bases and 4 bases, in that order; junction bases with no gene match: 7. Germline loops: CDR1 SNHLY, CDR2 FYNNEI. Here the CDR3 reads CASRALGLAPDTQYF. Here the CDR3 DNA reads TGTGCCAGCAGGGCCCTGGGACTAGCGCCAGATACGCAGTATTTT.

This clonotype was detected only once. The chain combines TRBV12-3 or TRBV12-4 with TRBJ2-7; D gene ambiguous. The ends were cut back, 2 bases at V and 5 bases at J, with 13 bases in the middle. The CDR3 is made up of 14 amino acids. Written as DNA, the CDR3 is TGTGCCAGCAGTTTATGTCCGGGTTTGAACGAGCAGTACTTC. It yields the protein CASSLCPGLNEQYF.

This clonotype showed up many times. The rearrangement links TRBV27 to TRBJ2-1; the D is unclear. V was shortened by 3 bases and J by 4 bases, with 13 bases between the two germline ends. Per the germline V gene, CDR1 is MNHEY and CDR2 is SMNVEV (reference sequence). The CDR3 is 15 residues long. The CDR3: CASSFEVLPYNEQFF. As DNA, the CDR3 is TGTGCCAGCAGTTTTGAAGTACTTCCGTACAATGAGCAGTTCTTC.

This clonotype has a count of ten or more. V and J are TRBV7-2 and TRBJ2-3; TRBD2 matches 8 bases. J gave up 5 bases and V 1 base, and 8 bases lay outside the gene matches. Germline values: CDR1 SGHTA, CDR2 FQGNSA. This CDR3 is 16 amino acids long. The CDR3 region has the DNA TGTGCCAGCAGCTTAGGAGTAGCGGGACGGGGAGATACGCAGTATTTT. It codes for CASSLGVAGRGDTQYF.

The rearrangement joins TRBV4-1 to TRBJ2-7; TRBD2 agrees at 8 bases. V shed 2 bases, J shed 2 bases, and the junction held 5 bases outside the gene matches. The CDR3 sequence is 15 residues long. The germline CDR1 and CDR2 sequences are MGHRA and YSYEKL. CDR3 sequence (DNA): TGCGCCAGCAGCCAACTGACTAGCGCTACCTACGAGCAGTACTTC. Protein sequence: CASSQLTSATYEQYF.

This clonotype showed up many times. This sequence joins TRBV28 and TRBJ2-7; 8 bases agree with TRBD2. The germline CDR1 and CDR2 sequences are MDHEN and SYDVKM. The CDR3 is 15 amino acids. The trim removed 7 bases at V and 4 bases at J, leaving 12 bases unmatched. The CDR3 spells CASIPAGGEHYEQYF. Written as DNA, the CDR3 is TGTGCCAGCATCCCCGCCGGGGGGGAGCATTACGAGCAGTACTTC. Filled out from reference TRBV28 and TRBJ2-7, the complete variable domain reads DVKVTQSSRYLVKRTGEKVFLECVQDMDHENMFWYRQDPGLGLRLIYFSYDVKMKEKGDIPEGYSVSREKKERFSLILESASTNQTSMYLCASIPAGGEHYEQYFGPGTRLTVT.

This clonotype was counted many times. The rearrangement joins TRBV7-2 to TRBJ1-1, with D unresolved. Deletions cut 4 bases from V and 1 base from J, with 10 bases between. Per the germline V gene, CDR1 is SGHTA and CDR2 is FQGNSA. The CDR3 covers 14 residues. The CDR3 region is CASSYWGRNTEAFF. The CDR3 DNA sequence: TGTGCCAGCAGCTATTGGGGTCGGAACACTGAAGCTTTCTTT.

The V and J genes are TRBV19 and TRBJ2-7; D perhaps matches TRBD1 (7 bases). Trimming shortened V by 2 bases and J by 2 bases, and 10 bases separated the two germline ends. The germline gives CDR1 LNHDA, CDR2 SQIVND (reference sequence). CDR3 length: 14 amino acids. The CDR3 bases are TGTGCCAGTAGTATAAGCAGGGGGGCCTACGAGCAGTACTTC. The encoded protein is CASSISRGAYEQYF.

This clonotype was counted ten times or more. CDR3 DNA: TGTGCCAGCAGTCCCTCTGGGGCAGGGAAGAATGAGCAGTTCTTC. It is translated as CASSPSGAGKNEQFF. The gene calls are TRBV12-3 or TRBV12-4 and TRBJ2-1, with D tentatively TRBD1 (5 bases). CDR3 length: 15 residues. V was clipped by 5 bases and J by 7 bases, with 18 bases between them.

In its sample, this clonotype was seen many times. The rearrangement links TRBV7-9 to TRBJ1-1, with TRBD1 identical over 9 bases. The CDR3 covers 13 residues. After removal of 11 bases from V and 1 base from J, the junction contained 5 bases not matched to a gene. Germline CDR1 is SEHNR and CDR2 is FQNEAQ (reference sequence). The CDR3 bases are TGTGCCGGTGAGGGACAGGGGAACACTGAAGCTTTCTTT. It codes for CAGEGQGNTEAFF.

This clonotype was counted at least ten times. This chain connects TRBV6-2 or TRBV6-3 to TRBJ1-2; D call uncertain. Germline CDR1 MNHEY, CDR2 SVGEGT. The CDR3 is 12 amino acids. The V and J ends lost 4 bases and 6 bases respectively, with 9 bases between them. This chain's CDR3 is CASSSAGHGYTF. The DNA for the CDR3 is TGTGCCAGCAGTTCTGCGGGCCATGGCTACACCTTC.

This clonotype was counted at least ten times. The rearrangement uses TRBV10-3 and TRBJ1-1; D not resolved. Trimming pared 0 bases from V and 7 bases from J, leaving 6 bases between. CDR3 length: 12 amino acids. Germline CDR1 ENHRY, CDR2 SYGVKD. The CDR3 is CAISESVGEAFF. CDR3 nucleotides: TGTGCCATCAGTGAGTCAGTCGGTGAAGCTTTCTTT.